The 17 T cell receptor beta chains in this list originate from one sample, sequenced in a study of blood T cell repertoires in COVID-19. Method: immunoSEQ multiplex PCR; TCRdb's copy keeps in-frame clones and lacks some. The profile shows about 68,000 clones, about 91% of them singletons. The specimen sequenced was peripheral blood. The receptors here all came from a man aged 40-49 years with COVID-19, enrolled during active disease.

The rearrangement links TRBV7-9 to TRBJ2-7, with TRBD2 as a possible D gene (6 bases). V was shortened by 7 bases and J by 2 bases, with 21 bases between the two germline ends. The CDR3 covers 16 residues. Germline loops: CDR1 SEHNR, CDR2 FQNEAQ (reference sequence). The CDR3 reads CASIPGRDLGTYEQYF. CDR3 sequence (DNA): TGTGCCAGCATCCCGGGCCGGGACTTGGGAACCTACGAGCAGTACTTC. The full variable domain, completed using reference TRBV7-9 and TRBJ2-7, is DTGVSQNPRHKITKRGQNVTFRCDPISEHNRLYWYRQTLGQGPEFLTYFQNEAQLEKSRLLSDRFSAERPKGSFSTLEIQRTEQGDSAMYLCASIPGRDLGTYEQYFGPGTRLTVT.

This clone was seen only once. The V gene is TRBV28, the J gene TRBJ2-5, with D tentatively TRBD1 (5 bases). Trimming removed 5 bases at V and 5 bases at J, with 15 bases between. Per the germline V gene, CDR1 is MDHEN and CDR2 is SYDVKM. This CDR3 has 14 amino acids. The CDR3 DNA is TGTGCCAGCAGTACAACAGGCACCATCGAGACCCAGTACTTC. Translating it yields CASSTTGTIETQYF. Using reference TRBV28 and TRBJ2-5 for the parts outside the CDR3, the full variable domain is DVKVTQSSRYLVKRTGEKVFLECVQDMDHENMFWYRQDPGLGLRLIYFSYDVKMKEKGDIPEGYSVSREKKERFSLILESASTNQTSMYLCASSTTGTIETQYFGPGTRLLVL.

The chain has TRBV3-1 (or the pseudogene TRBV3-2) and TRBJ2-5; 8 nucleotides line up with TRBD2. CDR3 length: 15 amino acids. The V gene's germline CDR1 is LGHDT and CDR2 YNNKEL (reference sequence). Germline trimming cut 1 base from V and 1 base from J; bases unmatched to any gene: 2. In DNA form, the CDR3 reads TGTGCCAGCAGCCAAGTTAGCGGGGTCCAAGAGACCCAGTACTTC. This encodes CASSQVSGVQETQYF.

The chain couples TRBV7-3 to TRBJ2-2; 8 bases align to TRBD1. Germline V gene data show CDR1 as SGHTA and CDR2 as FQGTGA. The CDR3 consists of 15 residues. The V segment lost 2 bases and the J segment 5 bases; nucleotides outside the gene matches: 4. CDR3 in amino acids: CASSLQGAGTGELFF. CDR3 bases: TGTGCCAGCAGCTTACAGGGGGCCGGGACCGGGGAGCTGTTTTTT.

The rearrangement links TRBV10-1 to TRBJ1-2, with D hard to call. Between the trimmed V and J ends, which lost 10 bases and 8 bases, there was a span of 8 bases. The CDR3 is made up of 9 amino acids. Germline V gives CDR1 WNHNN, CDR2 SYGVQD (reference sequence). Here the CDR3 reads CATEKGYTF. The CDR3, as DNA: TGCGCCACAGAAAAAGGCTACACCTTC.

The V call is TRBV5-1, the J call TRBJ1-1, with 11 bases that match TRBD1. The CDR3 consists of 13 residues. With V trimmed by 4 bases and J by 11 bases, 7 bases remained unmatched. Germline V lookup: CDR1 SGHRS, CDR2 YFSETQ. The CDR3 nucleotides read TGCGCCAGCAGCCCGGGACAGGGGGAGATTGCTTTCTTT. Its protein product is CASSPGQGEIAFF.

This chain links TRBV2 with TRBJ2-6; 10 nucleotides agree with TRBD2. The ends lost 5 bases at V and 12 bases at J; junction bases unmatched: 10. The CDR3 runs to 15 residues. Germline lookup yields CDR1 SNHLY and CDR2 FYNNEI. CDR3 loop: CASSPGTSASIVLTF. CDR3 bases: TGTGCCAGCAGTCCCGGGACTAGCGCGTCCATCGTCCTGACTTTC.

The chain uses TRBV19 and TRBJ1-4; D is perhaps TRBD1 (5 bases). V shed 4 bases and J shed 8 bases, with 20 bases lying between them. This CDR3 comprises 16 residues. Germline values: CDR1 LNHDA, CDR2 SQIVND (reference sequence). The CDR3 DNA reads TGTGCCAGTAGTAAACCCCGGGGGGGAAGTCGGGAAAAACTGTTTTTT. Residues: CASSKPRGGSREKLFF.

This clone was recorded only once. The chain uses TRBV9 and TRBJ1-4, with D possibly being TRBD1 (6 bases). The ends were cut back, 3 bases at V and 2 bases at J, with 11 bases in the middle. This CDR3 is built from 15 residues. From germline, CDR1 is SGDLS and CDR2 YYNGEE. DNA for the CDR3: TGTGCCAGCAGCGCCGCAGGGGTTACTAATGAAAAACTGTTTTTT. Its translation: CASSAAGVTNEKLFF.

This chain uses TRBV7-9 with TRBJ1-2, with 7 bases lining up with TRBD1. The CDR3 has 13 amino acids. Germline CDR1 and CDR2: SEHNR and FQNEAQ (reference sequence). With 5 bases clipped from V and 8 bases from J, the junction kept 8 bases outside the gene matches. This chain's CDR3 is CASSPFDRVGYTF. The CDR3 region has the DNA TGTGCCAGCAGCCCCTTTGACAGGGTCGGCTACACCTTC.

J is TRBJ2-1 and V is TRBV5-6, with a weak D call TRBD1 (6 bases). This CDR3 is 14 amino acids long. CDR1 is SGHDT, CDR2 YYEEEE, per germline. The ends were cut back, 6 bases at V and 9 bases at J, with 19 bases in the middle. The chain's CDR3 is CASTAYTGSGEQFF. The CDR3 bases are TGTGCCAGCACGGCTTATACAGGGTCCGGTGAGCAGTTCTTC.

V is TRBV2 and J is TRBJ2-3; 12 bases align to TRBD2. The CDR3 loop spans 15 amino acids. The J segment lost 3 bases and the V segment lost 5 bases, leaving 3 bases of the junction unmatched. In germline, CDR1 is SNHLY, CDR2 FYNNEI. The CDR3 coding sequence is TGTGCCAGCAGTAAACTAGCGGGGGGAACAGATACGCAGTATTTT. Translated: CASSKLAGGTDTQYF.

The rearrangement uses TRBV9 and TRBJ2-2; TRBD1 aligns across 7 bases. Germline CDR1 reads SGDLS; CDR2 reads YYNGEE. Germline trimming cut 2 bases from V and 6 bases from J; bases unmatched to any gene: 7. The CDR3 has 15 amino acids. The CDR3 spells CASSVRSTGPGELFF. CDR3 in DNA: TGTGCCAGCAGCGTCAGATCGACAGGGCCCGGGGAGCTGTTTTTT.

The chain couples TRBV7-9 to TRBJ2-2; 10 nucleotides align to TRBD1. The CDR3 sequence is 16 residues long. The germline gives CDR1 SEHNR, CDR2 FQNEAQ (reference sequence). J lost 3 bases, V lost 5 bases, and 6 bases had no gene match. Here the CDR3 reads CASSHRDRGDTGELFF. The DNA of the CDR3 is TGTGCCAGCAGCCACCGGGACAGGGGCGACACCGGGGAGCTGTTTTTT.

CDR3 in DNA: TGTGCCAGCAGCGCCGGACAGGGCTATGGCTACACCTTC. This translates into CASSAGQGYGYTF. The chain recombines TRBV7-2 with TRBJ1-2; 8 bases are a match to TRBD1. Germline CDR1 is SGHTA and CDR2 is FQGNSA. V dropped 5 bases and J dropped 4; count of bases not matched to a gene: 3. This CDR3 is 13 amino acids long.

The chain couples TRBV29-1 to TRBJ1-5, with D perhaps TRBD1 (6 bases). Germline CDR1 is SQVTM and CDR2 is ANQGSEA. V was pared by 6 bases and J by 0 bases, with 15 bases between. The CDR3 covers 15 residues. The CDR3 region has the DNA TGCAGCGTCTTGGAAGGGGGGGGTAGCAATCAGCCCCAGCATTTT. It is translated as CSVLEGGGSNQPQHF. The whole variable domain, filled in from reference TRBV29-1 and TRBJ1-5, reads SAVISQKPSRDICQRGTSLTIQCQVDSQVTMMFWYRQQPGQSLTLIATANQGSEATYESGFVIDKFPISRPNLTFSTLTVSNMSPEDSSIYLCSVLEGGGSNQPQHFGDGTRLSIL.

The chain carries TRBV9 and TRBJ2-7; D is possibly TRBD2 (5 bases). The V and J ends lost 1 base and 3 bases respectively, with 11 bases between them. This CDR3 comprises 14 residues. The germline gives CDR1 SGDLS, CDR2 YYNGEE. The CDR3 DNA sequence: TGTGCCAGCAGCGTATACCCTAGCATCTACGAGCAGTACTTC. This translates into CASSVYPSIYEQYF.